Each of the 25 T cell receptor beta chains below was sequenced from the same sample in a study. MiXCR, run by TCRdb on the 5' RACE reads, gives a single entry per CDR3 protein. The sample yields 55,000 to 80,000 distinct CDR3 sequences, around a fifth seen once. Sequenced: memory CD4+ T cells sorted from a lymph node. This sample's subset: memory CD4+ T cells, CD4+CD45RO+CD25-. The source is a female donor with breast cancer.

This clonotype was recorded once. The chain employs TRBV5-4 and TRBJ1-6, with TRBD1 matching 7 bases. This CDR3 has 16 amino acids. Trimming at V came to 4 bases and at J to 6 bases, leaving 10 bases not matched to a gene. Germline V gene sequence: CDR1 SGHNT, CDR2 YYREEE (reference sequence). The DNA for the CDR3 is TGTGCCAGCAGCCTGGGACAGCCTTCGACTAATTCACCCCTCCACTTT. Protein product: CASSLGQPSTNSPLHF.

Only a few counts were recorded for this clonotype. The chain combines TRBV12-3 or TRBV12-4 with TRBJ2-1; 7 bases map to TRBD2. The ends lost 4 bases at V and 4 bases at J; junction bases unmatched: 10. This CDR3 has 16 residues. CDR3 bases: TGTGCCAGCAGTTCTAGCGGACGGAAGACTTACAATGAGCAGTTCTTC. Protein sequence: CASSSSGRKTYNEQFF.

At least ten counts were recorded for this clonotype. V gene TRBV6-2 or TRBV6-3 combines with J gene TRBJ2-1; D is uncertain. Per the germline V gene, CDR1 is MNHEY and CDR2 is SVGEGT. V dropped 4 bases and J dropped 2 bases, with 9 bases sitting between them. The CDR3 totals 14 residues. The chain's CDR3 is CASSLHSTYNEQFF. The CDR3 coding sequence is TGTGCCAGCAGTTTGCACTCTACCTACAATGAGCAGTTCTTC.

V is TRBV7-2 and J is TRBJ2-1; D is uncertain. V lost 8 bases and J lost 1, with 9 bases in between. Germline CDR1 is SGHTA and CDR2 is FQGNSA. The CDR3 is 13 residues long. CDR3 sequence (DNA): TGTGCCAGCTGCCGAAGGTCCTACAATGAGCAGTTCTTC. Amino acid sequence: CASCRRSYNEQFF. The full variable domain, its missing parts supplied by reference TRBV7-2 and TRBJ2-1, is GAGVSQSPSNKVTEKGKDVELRCDPISGHTALYWYRQSLGQGLEFLIYFQGNSAPDKSGLPSDRFSAERTGGSVSTLTIQRTQQEDSAVYLCASCRRSYNEQFFGPGTRLTVL.

There are many counts of this clonotype. The CDR3 nucleotides read TGCGCCAGCAGCCAAGGGGGGGCGGGAGATACGCAGTATTTT. Residues: CASSQGGAGDTQYF. The J gene is TRBJ2-3, the V gene TRBV4-3; D could derive from TRBD1 or TRBD2 (6 bases each). V was trimmed by 1 base and J by 5 bases, leaving 10 bases between them. In germline, CDR1 is LGHNA, CDR2 YSLEER. This CDR3 has 14 residues.

The rearrangement links TRBV6-6 to TRBJ2-7; D is unresolved. V lost 0 bases to trimming and J lost 4 bases, with 16 bases between them. CDR1 is MNHNY and CDR2 is SVGAGI in the germline V gene (reference sequence). This CDR3 has 16 residues. The chain's CDR3 is CASSYSPGSVGYEQYF. The CDR3 nucleotides read TGTGCCAGCAGTTACTCTCCCGGTTCCGTGGGGTACGAGCAGTACTTC.

Only a few counts were recorded for this clonotype. The chain has TRBV15 and TRBJ1-2, with TRBD1 as a possible D gene (5 bases). The CDR3 contains 16 residues. V dropped 1 base and J dropped 2 bases, with 14 bases sitting between them. Germline V lookup: CDR1 LNHNV, CDR2 YYDKDF (reference sequence). This chain's CDR3 is CATSRGDFQSNYGYTF. The CDR3 DNA follows: TGTGCCACCAGCAGAGGGGACTTCCAGTCGAACTATGGCTACACCTTC.

A word on this clonotype: The junction differs from germline at one of its ends, possibly a read error. V is TRBV6-6 and J is TRBJ1-6; 7 nucleotides line up with TRBD1. This CDR3 spans 15 amino acids. Germline V CDR1 and CDR2: MNHNY, SVGAGI (reference sequence). This chain's CDR3 is CAGSYSRQGESPLHF. As DNA, the CDR3 is TGTGCCGGCAGTTACTCGAGACAGGGCGAATCACCCCTCCACTTT.

This clonotype occurred many times. The rearrangement joins TRBV6-5 to TRBJ1-2; D gene ambiguous. The germline gives CDR1 MNHEY, CDR2 SVGAGI. Trimming removed 0 bases at V and 8 bases at J, with 16 bases between. The CDR3 has 15 amino acids. CDR3: CASSYSNRESGGYTF. CDR3 sequence (DNA): TGTGCCAGCAGTTACTCGAACCGGGAATCGGGAGGCTACACCTTC.

This clonotype has ten or more counts. The chain carries TRBV29-1 and TRBJ2-5, with TRBD1 identical over 7 bases. In germline, CDR1 is SQVTM, CDR2 ANQGSEA. The CDR3 is made up of 12 amino acids. V lost 5 bases and J lost 3; bases outside the gene matches: 3. CDR3 in amino acids: CSVFGTEETQYF. CDR3 in DNA: TGCAGCGTTTTCGGGACAGAAGAGACCCAGTACTTC.

This sequence joins TRBV4-1 and TRBJ1-5; D is unclear. CDR1 and CDR2 from the germline V gene are MGHRA and YSYEKL. The ends were cut back, 4 bases at V and 0 bases at J, with 10 bases in the middle. This CDR3 has 15 residues. The CDR3, as DNA: TGCGCCAGCAGCCTGGAAGGTTATAGCAATCAGCCCCAGCATTTT. Protein sequence: CASSLEGYSNQPQHF.

This clonotype was recorded at least ten times. The CDR3 loop is CASPRGAAFF. The CDR3, as DNA: TGTGCCAGCCCCCGCGGAGCAGCTTTCTTT. The V call is TRBV27, the J call TRBJ1-1; D is unclear. V lost 8 bases to trimming and J lost 10 bases, with 11 bases between them. The CDR3 length is 10 residues. Germline V lookup: CDR1 MNHEY, CDR2 SMNVEV (reference sequence).

A word on this clonotype: This clone may be a read error of a much larger clone one base away. The genes are TRBV4-1 and TRBJ2-7; D remains ambiguous. In germline, CDR1 is MGHRA, CDR2 YSYEKL. This CDR3 comprises 12 residues. CDR3 bases: TGCGCCATCAGCCAAGAAGAGTCCGAGCAGTACTTC. As protein: CAISQEESEQYF.

Points on this clonotype: The CDR3 end shows no conserved phenylalanine or tryptophan, and so a read error is likely. This chain joins TRBV2 and TRBJ1-2; D is possibly TRBD1 (6 bases). Looked up from germline, CDR1 is SNHLY and CDR2 is FYNNEI. Trimming removed 7 bases at V and 8 bases at J, with 20 bases between. This CDR3 spans 14 amino acids. CDR3 nucleotide sequence: TGTGCCAGCACCGAAGACGGGGGCGCAGGAGGCTACACCCTC. Encoded protein: CASTEDGGAGGYTL.

This clonotype occurred many times. The chain combines TRBV5-1 with TRBJ2-3; TRBD1 is a possible D gene (5 bases). CDR3 length: 16 residues. Trimming took off 0 bases at V and 2 bases at J, with 13 bases between the two ends. Germline V gene data show CDR1 as SGHRS and CDR2 as YFSETQ. The CDR3 spells CASSLGATALTDTQYF. The DNA of the CDR3 is TGCGCCAGCAGCTTGGGGGCGACAGCCCTCACAGATACGCAGTATTTT.

V and J are TRBV9 and TRBJ2-3, with D possibly matching TRBD1 (6 bases). V lost 0 bases, J lost 0 bases, and 11 bases lay in between. Germline CDR1 and CDR2: SGDLS and YYNGEE. There are 16 residues in the CDR3. CDR3 region: CASSVEQGRSTDTQYF. The CDR3 DNA is TGTGCCAGCAGCGTAGAACAGGGACGAAGCACAGATACGCAGTATTTT.

V usage is TRBV7-9 and J usage is TRBJ2-2, with D unclear. Deletions cut 5 bases from V and 0 bases from J, with 7 bases between. The CDR3 covers 14 residues. Germline V gene sequence: CDR1 SEHNR, CDR2 FQNEAQ (reference sequence). CDR3 protein: CASSAAANTGELFF. In nucleotides, the CDR3 is TGTGCCAGCAGCGCAGCCGCGAACACCGGGGAGCTGTTTTTT.

As regards this clonotype: A much larger clone lies one base from this, so it may be a read error. This sequence joins TRBV6-2 or TRBV6-3 and TRBJ1-6; D gene ambiguous. CDR1 is MNHEY, CDR2 SVGEGT, per germline. The CDR3 is made up of 14 amino acids. V lost 5 bases to trimming and J lost 5 bases, with 10 bases between them. CDR3 sequence (DNA): TGTGCCAGCAGTGGAACCGAAGATAATTCACCCCTCCACTTT. As protein: CASSGTEDNSPLHF.

Many counts were recorded for this clonotype. At one end the junction does not follow the germline gene, possibly because of a read error. The chain couples TRBV4-2 to TRBJ2-4; 7 nucleotides align to TRBD1. Germline lookup yields CDR1 LGHNA and CDR2 YNFKEQ. CDR3 length: 14 amino acids. The CDR3 nucleotides read TGTGCCAGCAGCCAAGATCCTTACACCGGGACAGTCATCTTC. Its protein product is CASSQDPYTGTVIF.

In its sample, this clonotype is medium-sized (0.01 to 0.1%). The V gene is TRBV7-9, the J gene TRBJ2-5, with TRBD1 identical over 7 bases. The V gene's germline CDR1 is SEHNR and CDR2 FQNEAQ (reference sequence). CDR3 length: 15 amino acids. V was pared by 5 bases and J by 2 bases, with 8 bases of the junction left unmatched. CDR3 protein: CASSVTGTVQETQYF. Written as DNA, the CDR3 is TGTGCCAGCAGCGTGACCGGGACAGTACAAGAGACCCAGTACTTC. Supplemented by reference TRBV7-9 and TRBJ2-5, the full variable domain reads DTGVSQNPRHKITKRGQNVTFRCDPISEHNRLYWYRQTLGQGPEFLTYFQNEAQLEKSRLLSDRFSAERPKGSFSTLEIQRTEQGDSAMYLCASSVTGTVQETQYFGPGTRLLVL.

This clonotype appeared a few times. The chain carries TRBV20-1 and TRBJ2-1; 13 bases are a match to TRBD2. The CDR3 extends over 15 amino acids. The V gene end was trimmed by 6 bases and the J gene end by 7 bases; junction bases not matched to a gene: 9. Germline CDR1 is DFQATT and CDR2 is SNEGSKA (reference sequence). The CDR3 nucleotides read TGCAGTGCCAGGACTAGCGGGAGCCAGTTGAATGAGCAGTTCTTC. It specifies CSARTSGSQLNEQFF.

The chain joins TRBV20-1 to TRBJ2-1, with 14 bases fitting TRBD2. The V gene's germline CDR1 is DFQATT and CDR2 SNEGSKA (reference sequence). The CDR3 length is 18 residues. Losses at the gene ends were 8 bases for V and 9 bases for J; bases not matched to a gene: 21. CDR3 nucleotide sequence: TGCAGTCCAGGGGGTGTTCTTGGGACTAGCGGGAGAGCGCGTGAGCAGTTCTTC. This codes for CSPGGVLGTSGRAREQFF.

This clonotype has only a few counts. The chain employs TRBV6-1 and TRBJ2-3, with TRBD2 matching 10 bases. In germline, CDR1 is MNHNS, CDR2 SASEGT. V gave up 4 bases and J gave up 1 base; unmatched junction bases: 8. The CDR3 is made up of 17 amino acids. Here the CDR3 reads CASSARTGLAGTDTQYF. The CDR3 DNA reads as TGTGCCAGCAGTGCTAGAACCGGACTAGCGGGCACAGATACGCAGTATTTT.

As for this clonotype: The junction does not match germline at one end; this may be a read error. The genes are TRBV10-3 and TRBJ1-3; TRBD1 is a possible D gene (5 bases). CDR1 is ENHRY and CDR2 is SYGVKD in the germline V gene. There are 15 residues in the CDR3. CDR3 region: CAISESGVSGNTIHF. The CDR3 bases are TGTGCCATCAGTGAGTCGGGGGTTTCTGGAAACACCATACATTTT.

This clonotype came up many times. This chain uses TRBV30 with TRBJ1-1, with D hard to call. Trimming left V 0 bases short and J 5 bases short, with 7 bases between. The CDR3 totals 12 residues. Germline-derived CDR1 and CDR2 are GTSNPN and SVGIG (reference sequence). The CDR3 DNA follows: TGTGCCTGGAGTGTTCGGAGTACTGAAGCTTTCTTT. The encoded protein is CAWSVRSTEAFF.